Below, 21 T cell receptor beta chains from the same sample are listed, as sequenced in a study of T cell repertoires in cytomegalovirus infection. In TCRdb, the reads were re-called with MiXCR into one record per CDR3 protein. The table records hundreds of thousands of distinct CDR3 sequences, 35% to 40% of them present only once. The source material was PBMCs. The receptors come from a human donor in good health (CMV status not recorded). Some clones in this sample may be carry-over from other donors' samples.

This clonotype was found a few times. J is TRBJ1-1 and V is TRBV5-1, with 12 bases aligning to TRBD1. The V gene end was trimmed by 5 bases and the J gene end by 1 base; junction bases not matched to a gene: 6. The V gene's germline CDR1 is SGHRS and CDR2 YFSETQ. This CDR3 has 16 amino acids. The CDR3 is CASRSGTGGRNTEAFF. CDR3 nucleotide sequence: TGCGCCAGCAGATCCGGGACAGGGGGCAGGAACACTGAAGCTTTCTTT.

The rearrangement links TRBV28 to TRBJ2-3, with 7 bases matching TRBD2. Germline V gene data show CDR1 as MDHEN and CDR2 as SYDVKM. After removal of 7 bases from V and 2 bases from J, the junction contained 12 bases not matched to a gene. The CDR3 runs 16 residues. The CDR3 DNA reads TGTGCCAGCACAACGCCTAGGCGGGACTACACAGATACGCAGTATTTT. It encodes CASTTPRRDYTDTQYF. Supplemented by reference TRBV28 and TRBJ2-3, the full variable domain reads DVKVTQSSRYLVKRTGEKVFLECVQDMDHENMFWYRQDPGLGLRLIYFSYDVKMKEKGDIPEGYSVSREKKERFSLILESASTNQTSMYLCASTTPRRDYTDTQYFGPGTRLTVL.

This clonotype was found a few times. The chain's CDR3 is CASSSGQVVSNTEAFF. As DNA, the CDR3 is TGTGCCAGCAGCTCGGGACAGGTTGTCTCGAACACTGAAGCTTTCTTT. The chain couples TRBV5-6 to TRBJ1-1, with 8 bases that match TRBD1. The CDR3 sequence is 16 residues long. Unmatched junction bases numbered 8, after V lost 3 bases and J lost 1 base. Germline-derived CDR1 and CDR2 are SGHDT and YYEEEE.

There are many counts of this clonotype. V is TRBV7-2 and J is TRBJ1-2; no clear D. This CDR3 comprises 11 residues. The germline gives CDR1 SGHTA, CDR2 FQGNSA. Trimming stripped 5 bases from V and 8 bases from J, with 9 bases between. CDR3 protein: CASSLSWGYTF. DNA of the CDR3: TGTGCCAGCAGCCTGAGCTGGGGCTACACCTTC.

The V gene is TRBV2, the J gene TRBJ2-5, with 9 bases fitting TRBD2. Per germline, CDR1 SNHLY and CDR2 FYNNEI. J lost 4 bases, V lost 2 bases, and 20 bases had no gene match. The CDR3 length is 20 residues. The CDR3 bases are TGTGCCAGCAGTGAATTGGTCCCCACGCAACTAGCGGGTCAGGGAGAGACCCAGTACTTC. Translated: CASSELVPTQLAGQGETQYF.

This clonotype has a count of ten or more. This chain joins TRBV12-3 or TRBV12-4 and TRBJ1-1; D gene unclear. The CDR3 has 14 residues. Trimming cost V 2 bases and J 5 bases, with 12 bases left between them. The CDR3 sequence is CASSLKAPPTEAFF. The DNA of the CDR3 is TGTGCCAGCAGTTTAAAGGCGCCGCCGACTGAAGCTTTCTTT.

The V call is TRBV5-6, the J call TRBJ1-2; 10 nucleotides match TRBD1. This CDR3 is 15 amino acids long. CDR1 is SGHDT, CDR2 YYEEEE, per germline. The V and J ends lost 2 bases and 6 bases, in that order; junction bases with no gene match: 7. For the CDR3, the DNA is TGTGCCAGCAGCTTTGACAGGGGGCGCCTGAATGGCTACACCTTC. This gives the protein CASSFDRGRLNGYTF.

This sequence joins TRBV28 and TRBJ2-2; 10 bases map to TRBD1. Germline assignment: CDR1 MDHEN and CDR2 SYDVKM. The CDR3 contains 15 residues. The junction had 5 bases not matched to a gene; V was cut back by 4 bases and J by 6 bases. This CDR3 reads CASSSRTGGAGELFF. CDR3 nucleotides: TGTGCCAGCAGTTCCCGGACAGGGGGTGCCGGGGAGCTGTTTTTT. Full variable domain (outside the CDR3, taken from reference TRBV28 and TRBJ2-2): DVKVTQSSRYLVKRTGEKVFLECVQDMDHENMFWYRQDPGLGLRLIYFSYDVKMKEKGDIPEGYSVSREKKERFSLILESASTNQTSMYLCASSSRTGGAGELFFGEGSRLTVL.

The CDR3 is CASSRAGGGHEQYF. In DNA, the CDR3 is TGTGCCAGCAGTCGAGCGGGAGGCGGACACGAGCAGTACTTC. The rearrangement joins TRBV6-5 to TRBJ2-7; 9 bases are a match to TRBD2. This CDR3 comprises 14 residues. The V gene's germline CDR1 is MNHEY and CDR2 SVGAGI. Trimming took 5 bases from V and 5 from J; bases not matched to a gene: 7.

As to this clonotype: At one boundary the junction diverges from the germline segment, which might be a read error. The chain links TRBV28 to TRBJ1-3; D might be TRBD1 (5 bases). This CDR3 region has 12 residues. Germline V gene sequence: CDR1 MDHEN, CDR2 SYDVKM. DNA for the CDR3: TGCCAGGTGGGGGGCTCTGGAAACACCATATATTTT. Its protein is CQVGGSGNTIYF.

This clonotype showed up just a few times. The CDR3 spells CASSLEGQDREAFF. CDR3 bases: TGTGCCAGCAGCTTAGAGGGACAGGACCGTGAAGCTTTCTTT. This chain uses TRBV11-1 with TRBJ1-1; 8 bases line up with TRBD1. The germline V gene has CDR1 SGHAT and CDR2 FQDESV (reference sequence). The junction had 5 bases not matched to a gene; V was cut back by 1 base and J by 7 bases. The CDR3 loop spans 14 amino acids.

This clonotype was picked up a small number of times. The J gene is TRBJ1-1, the V gene TRBV28; perhaps TRBD1 as D (6 bases). Between the trimmed V and J ends, which lost 8 bases and 2 bases, there was a span of 9 bases. The CDR3 sequence is 12 residues long. Germline loops: CDR1 MDHEN, CDR2 SYDVKM. CDR3 coding DNA: TGTGCCAGCCACAGGGTCAACACTGAAGCTTTCTTT. Its translation is CASHRVNTEAFF.

V is TRBV7-2 and J is TRBJ2-5; D is unresolved. The ends were cut back, 3 bases at V and 4 bases at J, with 9 bases in the middle. From germline, CDR1 is SGHTA and CDR2 FQGNSA. The CDR3 runs to 13 residues. DNA of the CDR3: TGTGCCAGCAGCTTGGGATCCTTAGAGACCCAGTACTTC. This encodes CASSLGSLETQYF.

V usage is TRBV25-1 and J usage is TRBJ1-2; D might be TRBD1 (5 bases). V was cut by 6 bases and J by 0 bases, with 11 bases left in between. Germline CDR1 is MGHDK and CDR2 is SYGVNS. This CDR3 comprises 14 residues. CDR3 DNA: TGTGCCAGCAGCGAGTGGGGCTCTAACTATGGCTACACCTTC. Its protein is CASSEWGSNYGYTF.

This clonotype was detected many times. V and J are TRBV6-1 and TRBJ1-2, with D perhaps matching TRBD1 (6 bases). This CDR3 region has 13 residues. The V gene's germline CDR1 is MNHNS and CDR2 SASEGT. V lost 8 bases, J lost 9 bases, and 19 bases lay in between. The CDR3 coding sequence is TGTGCCAGCCTTGGGGGGGCGGGTGGGCGCTACACCTTC. Translation gives CASLGGAGGRYTF.

V is TRBV7-9 and J is TRBJ1-2, with unresolved D. Trimming took off 4 bases at V and 1 base at J, with 13 bases between the two ends. The CDR3 contains 15 residues. The germline V gene encodes CDR1 SEHNR and CDR2 FQNEAQ (reference sequence). The CDR3 sequence is CASSSFSGRNYGYTF. The CDR3 bases are TGTGCCAGCAGCTCATTTTCGGGCCGTAACTATGGCTACACCTTC.

This clonotype showed up many times. CDR3 residues: CASSLGPTGLTYEQYF. The DNA for the CDR3 is TGTGCCAGCAGCCTAGGGCCGACAGGGCTAACCTACGAGCAGTACTTC. The V gene is TRBV7-2, the J gene TRBJ2-7; TRBD1 aligns across 7 bases. The germline gives CDR1 SGHTA, CDR2 FQGNSA. V shed 5 bases, J shed 2 bases, and the junction held 12 bases outside the gene matches. The CDR3 is 16 residues long.

For this clonotype: Because it lacks the conserved phenylalanine or tryptophan at the end, this CDR3 is likely a read error. No DNA is shown, since the ends of the CDR3 on it are uncertain; the CDR3 is the one TCRdb lists. The chain employs TRBV28 and TRBJ1-5. The CDR3 has 12 residues if both end residues are counted. Germline lookup yields CDR1 MDHEN and CDR2 SYDVKM. This CDR3 is CASSLLDQPQQC.

At least ten counts were recorded for this clonotype. J is TRBJ1-2 and V is TRBV6-6; a possible D gene is TRBD1 (5 bases). The V and J ends lost 0 bases and 5 bases respectively, with 13 bases between them. This CDR3 comprises 15 residues. CDR1 is MNHNY and CDR2 is SVGAGI in the germline V gene (reference sequence). CDR3 region: CASSYSGQGGYGYTF. The CDR3 coding sequence is TGTGCCAGCAGTTACTCAGGCCAGGGCGGGTATGGCTACACCTTC.

This clonotype was seen only a few times. The chain couples TRBV27 to TRBJ1-4, with TRBD1 as a possible D gene (5 bases). Germline lookup yields CDR1 MNHEY and CDR2 SMNVEV (reference sequence). The CDR3 loop spans 14 amino acids. Trimming took 5 bases from V and 5 from J, leaving 12 bases between them. The chain's CDR3 is CASSPLGGNEKLFF. CDR3 coding DNA: TGTGCCAGCAGTCCCCTCGGGGGGAATGAAAAACTGTTTTTT. Complete variable domain (other parts from reference TRBV27 and TRBJ1-4): EAQVTQNPRYLITVTGKKLTVTCSQNMNHEYMSWYRQDPGLGLRQIYYSMNVEVTDKGDVPEGYKVSRKEKRNFPLILESPSPNQTSLYFCASSPLGGNEKLFFGSGTQLSVL.

This clonotype occurred a few times. The chain combines TRBV9 with TRBJ2-1, with 7 bases matching TRBD1. The germline gives CDR1 SGDLS, CDR2 YYNGEE. The junction had 8 bases not matched to a gene; V was cut back by 0 bases and J by 5 bases. This CDR3 has 16 amino acids. CDR3 protein: CASSVELGQAHNEQFF. The CDR3 region has the DNA TGTGCCAGCAGCGTAGAGCTAGGACAGGCCCACAATGAGCAGTTCTTC.